This TCR beta chain was recorded in a study of T cell repertoires in cytomegalovirus infection. Study background: Selected CMV epitopes included recently identified HLA-C-restricted ones as well as well-studied HLA-B-restricted ones. The public TCR beta signatures pointed to both CMV infection and matching HLA type.

In this sample, this clonotype turned up a few times. Its antigen is still unknown. Overall study results and limits: Cumulated frequencies of public TCR beta families served to identify carriers of CMV plus the relevant HLA. Across the ex vivo response, the dominant clonotypes were HLA-C-restricted CMV-specific TCR beta clonotypes.

TCRdb called the reads again in MiXCR, with one record for every CDR3 protein. Here the sample spans about 78,000 distinct CDR3 sequences, approximately 42% being singletons. V trimming: 5 bases; J trimming: 6 bases; junction bases outside the gene matches: 12. Germline values: CDR1 SGHVS, CDR2 FNYEAQ. This CDR3 comprises 16 residues. Material: CD8+ T cells from cultured PBMCs, obtained from culture after CMV antigen stimulation. The rearrangement links TRBV7-6 to TRBJ2-1; 8 bases align to TRBD2. This TCR came from a human donor in good health (CMV status not recorded). Some clones in this sample may be carry-over from other donors' samples. CDR3 sequence reads: CASSPVESLAGNEQFF. CDR3 nucleotides: TGTGCCAGCAGCCCCGTTGAATCCCTAGCGGGCAATGAGCAGTTCTTC.